Listed below are T cell receptor beta chains from one sample, sequenced in a study of blood T cell repertoires in COVID-19. Data came from immunoSEQ multiplex PCR; TCRdb stores just in-frame clones and leaves some out. In the table there are 150,000 to 200,000 clones, around 82% of which are singletons. Sequenced material: PBMCs or T cells enriched from blood (not recorded which). These receptors were obtained from a woman in her forties or fifties with acute COVID-19. Each CDR3 is given with its conserved first and last residue. D genes are given only for firm matches. Some rows mark clone size as missing; the rest say once, few, many or name a class of expanded clone.

V gene,D gene,J gene,clone size,CDR3 protein,CDR3 DNA
TRBV7-3,NA,TRBJ2-2,NA,CASSPTGSNTGELFF,TGTGCCAGCAGCCCGACAGGTTCGAACACCGGGGAGCTGTTTTTT
TRBV6-5,TRBD1,TRBJ1-5,NA,CASSSRTGAPNQPQHF,TGTGCCAGCAGTTCCCGGACAGGAGCCCCGAATCAGCCCCAGCATTTT
TRBV13,TRBD2,TRBJ2-2,NA,CASSSALAGGFGGNTGELFF,TGTGCCAGCAGCTCAGCGCTAGCGGGGGGGTTTGGCGGTAACACCGGGGAGCTGTTTTTT
TRBV7-6,NA,TRBJ2-2,NA,CASSLRENTGELFF,TGTGCCAGCAGCTTGAGGGAGAACACCGGGGAGCTGTTTTTT
TRBV18,TRBD1,TRBJ1-3,once,CASSPSGQRGNTIYF,TGTGCCAGCTCACCTTCGGGACAGCGGGGAAACACCATATATTTT
TRBV19,NA,TRBJ2-3,NA,CASSVRDTTTRTDTQYF,TGTGCCAGTAGTGTTCGGGACACCACCACGCGCACAGATACGCAGTATTTT
TRBV6-6,NA,TRBJ2-1,NA,CASMMTGVYNEQFF,TGTGCCAGCATGATGACGGGGGTGTACAATGAGCAGTTCTTC
TRBV19,TRBD1,TRBJ2-3,NA,CASSIRGQGVPNTQYF,TGTGCCAGTAGTATAAGGGGGCAGGGGGTCCCGAATACGCAGTATTTT
TRBV7-3,NA,TRBJ2-3,NA,CASSFSRGTGTDTQYF,TGTGCCAGCAGCTTTAGCCGGGGGACGGGGACAGATACGCAGTATTTT
TRBV6-5,NA,TRBJ2-1,NA,CASESWGHNEQFF,TGTGCCAGTGAATCTTGGGGGCACAATGAGCAGTTCTTC
TRBV27,TRBD1,TRBJ1-2,NA,CASSFKGQGANYGYTF,TGTGCCAGCAGTTTTAAGGGACAGGGAGCTAACTATGGCTACACCTTC
TRBV9,NA,TRBJ2-3,NA,CASSVAQASPSTDTQYF,TGTGCCAGCAGCGTAGCTCAGGCTAGCCCCAGCACAGATACGCAGTATTTT